A selection of T cell receptor beta chains follows, all from one sample in a study of cytomegalovirus exposure and HLA in healthy donors. Here immunoSEQ multiplex PCR was the method, and the copy in TCRdb shows in-frame clones only, minus some. This sample has about 98,000 clones, with 80% to 85% found just once. Sequencing input: PBMCs. These receptors were taken from a man aged 40-49 years in good health and CMV-seronegative. CDR3s include the opening cysteine and the closing phenylalanine or tryptophan. The D gene is left open where the match is weak. A clone size is listed for some rows: how often the clone was seen (once, few, many), or a class if it is expanded.

v_gene	abundance	j_gene	d_gene	CDR3aa	CDR3nt
TRBV6-1	NA	TRBJ2-3	NA	CASMARGASDTQYF	TGTGCCAGCATGGCCCGGGGGGCCTCAGATACGCAGTATTTT
TRBV6-1	NA	TRBJ1-2	TRBD1	CASSLDRGDYGYTF	TGTGCCAGCAGTTTGGACAGGGGGGACTATGGCTACACCTTC
TRBV4-1	NA	TRBJ2-3	TRBD2	CASSQEERGGTDTQYF	TGCGCCAGCAGCCAAGAAGAGCGGGGGGGGACAGATACGCAGTATTTT
TRBV6-1	NA	TRBJ1-1	NA	CASSSPGNTEAFF	TGTGCCAGCAGTTCCCCGGGGAACACTGAAGCTTTCTTT
TRBV7-7	few	TRBJ1-1	NA	CASSDGGGTEAFF	TGTGCCAGCAGCGACGGCGGGGGCACTGAAGCTTTCTTT
TRBV19	NA	TRBJ1-1	TRBD1	CASSEGQKIGAFF	TGTGCCAGTAGTGAGGGACAGAAAATCGGAGCTTTCTTT
TRBV7-9	once	TRBJ2-3	NA	CASSLGKGITDTQYF	TGTGCCAGCAGCTTAGGGAAGGGGATCACAGATACGCAGTATTTT
TRBV4-3	few	TRBJ2-3	NA	CASSRQAERADTQYF	TGCGCCAGCAGCCGGCAAGCCGAGAGGGCAGATACGCAGTATTTT
TRBV10-2	NA	TRBJ1-4	TRBD1	CASSGQGNEKLFF	TGCGCCAGCAGTGGACAGGGAAATGAAAAACTGTTTTTT
TRBV28	NA	TRBJ1-1	NA	CASSTSGREAFF	TGTGCCAGCAGTACTTCCGGGAGAGAAGCTTTCTTT
TRBV7-8	NA	TRBJ1-5	TRBD1	CASSSRDRENQPQHF	TGTGCCAGCAGCTCCCGGGACAGGGAAAATCAGCCCCAGCATTTT
TRBV5-1	NA	TRBJ2-3	TRBD2	CASSLTSGGADTQYF	TGCGCCAGCAGCTTGACTAGCGGGGGGGCAGATACGCAGTATTTT
TRBV7-9	NA	TRBJ2-1	NA	CASSSGKQPLLINEQFF	TGTGCCAGCAGCTCTGGAAAACAGCCACTGTTAATCAATGAGCAGTTCTTC
TRBV7-9	NA	TRBJ2-7	TRBD1	CASSFNPRGPTYEQYF	TGTGCCAGCAGCTTCAACCCCAGGGGGCCGACCTACGAGCAGTACTTC
TRBV5-1	NA	TRBJ1-6	TRBD1	CASHPGQGPSPLHF	TGCGCCAGCCACCCGGGACAGGGGCCCTCACCCCTCCACTTT
TRBV7-2	NA	TRBJ1-1	TRBD1	CASSFLSGGGNTEAFF	TGTGCCAGCAGCTTTCTATCAGGGGGCGGGAACACTGAAGCTTTCTTT
TRBV14	NA	TRBJ1-6	TRBD1	CASSPDRVRSPLHF	TGTGCCAGCAGCCCGGACAGGGTACGATCACCCCTCCACTTT
TRBV11-2	NA	TRBJ2-7	TRBD1	CASSSDPGTGPSRQYF	TGTGCCAGCAGCTCGGACCCCGGGACAGGGCCCTCTCGGCAGTACTTC
TRBV30	NA	TRBJ2-1	NA	CAWSYESSYNEQFF	TGTGCCTGGAGTTATGAGAGCTCCTACAATGAGCAGTTCTTC
TRBV5-1	NA	TRBJ1-1	NA	CASSFGQGAVIAEAFF	TGCGCCAGCAGCTTCGGCCAGGGCGCGGTCATCGCTGAAGCTTTCTTT
TRBV10-3	NA	TRBJ1-1	NA	CAIRSGGPVTNTEAFF	TGTGCCATCAGGAGCGGGGGGCCAGTTACGAACACTGAAGCTTTCTTT
TRBV5-1	once	TRBJ2-1	NA	CASTEQGDEQFF	TGCGCCAGCACCGAACAGGGAGACGAGCAGTTCTTC
TRBV10-3	NA	TRBJ2-6	NA	CAISVGRTGSSGANVLTF	TGTGCCATCAGTGTAGGTCGCACAGGGAGCTCTGGGGCCAACGTCCTGACTTTC
TRBV28	NA	TRBJ1-5	NA	CASSLLAQPQHF	TGTGCCAGCAGTTTATTGGCTCAGCCCCAGCATTTT
TRBV29-1	NA	TRBJ2-1	NA	CSVEGSGDTYNEQFF	TGCAGCGTTGAAGGGTCAGGGGATACCTACAATGAGCAGTTCTTC
TRBV9	NA	TRBJ2-1	TRBD2	CASSPEGLDYEQFF	TGTGCCAGCAGCCCCGAGGGACTAGACTATGAGCAGTTCTTC
TRBV18	NA	TRBJ1-2	NA	CASSPDRRRLDGYTF	TGTGCCAGCTCACCGGACCGGAGGCGTTTGGATGGCTACACCTTC
TRBV5-4	NA	TRBJ2-5	NA	CASSPDTVQETQYF	TGTGCCAGCAGCCCGGACACCGTCCAAGAGACCCAGTACTTC
TRBV9	NA	TRBJ1-1	NA	CASSPRVNTEAFF	TGTGCCAGCAGCCCCAGGGTGAACACTGAAGCTTTCTTT
TRBV18	NA	TRBJ2-7	TRBD1	CASSLPGQGSYEQYF	TGTGCCAGCTCACTACCGGGACAGGGGTCTTACGAGCAGTACTTC
TRBV9	NA	TRBJ2-7	TRBD2	CASSPGTTLSCEQYF	TGTGCCAGCAGCCCCGGGACTACCCTCTCCTGCGAGCAGTACTTC
TRBV27	NA	TRBJ1-1	NA	CASSVTAGGNTEAFF	TGTGCCAGCAGTGTGACAGCGGGGGGGAACACTGAAGCTTTCTTT
TRBV25-1	NA	TRBJ2-5	TRBD2	CASSDQRLAVRETQYF	TGTGCCAGCAGTGATCAACGGCTAGCGGTTCGAGAGACCCAGTACTTC
TRBV2	NA	TRBJ1-3	TRBD1	CASSDRTGVSGNTIYF	TGTGCCAGCAGTGACAGGACAGGGGTCTCTGGAAACACCATATATTTT
TRBV14	NA	TRBJ2-6	NA	CASSLRSAGANVLTF	TGTGCCAGCAGCCTCCGTAGTGCCGGGGCCAACGTCCTGACTTTC
TRBV10-3	once	TRBJ1-2	NA	CAISESEWVVQGYTF	TGTGCCATCAGTGAGTCGGAGTGGGTGGTGCAAGGCTACACCTTC
TRBV11-3	NA	TRBJ2-1	TRBD2	CASSLKLAGANEQFF	TGTGCCAGCAGCTTAAAACTAGCGGGGGCCAATGAGCAGTTCTTC
TRBV5-5	once	TRBJ1-1	NA	CASSFLTGEAFF	TGTGCCAGCAGCTTCTTGACGGGTGAAGCTTTCTTT
TRBV4-1	NA	TRBJ2-1	TRBD2	CASSRITSGAYNEQFF	TGCGCCAGCAGCCGAATCACTAGCGGGGCTTACAATGAGCAGTTCTTC
TRBV5-6	NA	TRBJ1-2	TRBD1	CASSLGQGVTYGYTF	TGTGCCAGCAGCTTGGGGCAGGGGGTGACCTATGGCTACACCTTC
TRBV19	NA	TRBJ1-5	NA	CASSIESGVFGPQHF	TGTGCCAGTAGTATTGAATCCGGGGTTTTTGGGCCCCAGCATTTT
TRBV4-3	NA	TRBJ2-1	TRBD2	CASSQESGGAYNEQFF	TGCGCCAGCAGCCAAGAGAGCGGGGGGGCCTACAATGAGCAGTTCTTC
TRBV6-5	NA	TRBJ2-2	TRBD1	CASSRDRVATGELFF	TGTGCCAGCAGCCGAGACAGGGTGGCCACCGGGGAGCTGTTTTTT
TRBV10-3	NA	TRBJ1-2	TRBD1	CAISGSGQGFYTF	TGTGCCATCAGTGGGTCGGGACAGGGGTTCTACACCTTC
TRBV7-9	NA	TRBJ1-1	NA	CASRTMNTEAFF	TGTGCCAGCAGAACTATGAACACTGAAGCTTTCTTT
TRBV7-9	NA	TRBJ2-6	TRBD1	CASSERQGSSSGANVLTF	TGTGCCAGCAGCGAACGACAGGGCTCTTCCTCTGGGGCCAACGTCCTGACTTTC
TRBV4-1	NA	TRBJ1-4	TRBD1	CASSQVLGRQGAEKLFF	TGCGCCAGCAGCCAAGTACTTGGACGACAGGGGGCCGAAAAACTGTTTTTT
TRBV6-4	NA	TRBJ1-6	TRBD1	CASSRDRVSPLHF	TGTGCCAGCAGCCGGGACAGGGTTTCACCCCTCCACTTT
TRBV5-4	NA	TRBJ2-2	NA	CASSTPRNTGELFF	TGTGCCAGCAGCACCCCTAGGAACACCGGGGAGCTGTTTTTT
TRBV5-1	NA	TRBJ2-5	NA	CASSPGGGGQETQYF	TGCGCCAGCAGCCCAGGCGGGGGCGGCCAAGAGACCCAGTACTTC
TRBV11-1	NA	TRBJ2-1	NA	CASSQTRVRINEQFF	TGTGCCAGCAGCCAAACGCGGGTCCGGATCAATGAGCAGTTCTTC
TRBV5-1	NA	TRBJ2-7	NA	CASSEQGGSYEQYF	TGCGCCAGCAGCGAACAGGGTGGTTCCTACGAGCAGTACTTC
TRBV7-2	NA	TRBJ2-1	NA	CASTPSSGSYNEQFF	TGTGCCAGCACACCCTCTTCGGGCTCCTACAATGAGCAGTTCTTC
TRBV5-4	NA	TRBJ2-3	NA	CASRGSTDTQYF	TGTGCCAGCAGAGGGAGTACGGATACGCAGTATTTT